The 11 T cell receptor beta chains below all came from one sample that was sequenced in a study of response to subunit inactivated influenza vaccine. TCRdb reanalysed the RT-PCR reads using MiXCR and keeps one entry per CDR3 protein. The data hold around 500,000 distinct CDR3 sequences, with roughly 9.7% observed a single time. This sample comprised PBMCs from blood, obtained more than 35 days after vaccination. Every receptor here comes from a man aged 50 to 59 who received an inactivated influenza vaccine.

In regard to this clonotype: A much larger clone lies a single base off, so this may be a read error. V usage is TRBV4-3 and J usage is TRBJ2-1, with a possible D match to TRBD1 (5 bases). Germline CDR1 LGHNA, CDR2 YSLEER. The CDR3 extends over 13 amino acids. CDR3 amino acids: CASGQEGAGEQFF. The DNA of the CDR3 is TGCGCCAGCGGCCAAGAAGGGGCCGGTGAGCAGTTCTTC.

This rearrangement joins TRBV5-5 to TRBJ2-2; 11 bases agree with TRBD2. The CDR3 has 14 amino acids. Germline assignment: CDR1 SGHKS and CDR2 YYEKEE (reference sequence). V dropped 5 bases and J dropped 5; count of bases not matched to a gene: 2. The CDR3 region has the DNA TGTGCCAGCAGTAGACTAGCGGGGACCGGGGAGCTGTTTTTT. Amino acid sequence: CASSRLAGTGELFF. Complete variable domain (other parts from reference TRBV5-5 and TRBJ2-2): DAGVTQSPTHLIKTRGQQVTLRCSPISGHKSVSWYQQVLGQGPQFIFQYYEKEERGRGNFPDRFSARQFPNYSSELNVNALLLGDSALYLCASSRLAGTGELFFGEGSRLTVL.

This clonotype was observed a handful of times. This chain connects TRBV7-2 to TRBJ2-5; D gene uncertain. Germline assignment: CDR1 SGHTA and CDR2 FQGNSA. The CDR3 consists of 15 residues. V lost 5 bases and J 4 bases, leaving 17 bases between the germline ends. The CDR3 DNA sequence: TGTGCCAGCAGCCACCGCAGGACGGTAGGAGAGACCCAGTACTTC. It is translated as CASSHRRTVGETQYF.

This clonotype was counted ten times or more. J is TRBJ1-1 and V is TRBV7-2; tentative D call: TRBD1 (5 bases). Trimming left V 2 bases short and J 5 bases short, with 6 bases between. Looked up from germline, CDR1 is SGHTA and CDR2 is FQGNSA. This CDR3 comprises 12 residues. The CDR3 region has the DNA TGTGCCAGCAGCTTAACAGGAACTGAAGCTTTCTTT. Its protein product is CASSLTGTEAFF. Supplemented by reference TRBV7-2 and TRBJ1-1, the full variable domain reads GAGVSQSPSNKVTEKGKDVELRCDPISGHTALYWYRQSLGQGLEFLIYFQGNSAPDKSGLPSDRFSAERTGGSVSTLTIQRTQQEDSAVYLCASSLTGTEAFFGQGTRLTVV.

This rearrangement joins TRBV5-6 to TRBJ2-1; the match to TRBD1 covers 12 bases. This CDR3 contains 16 residues. With V trimmed by 4 bases and J by 10 bases, 12 bases remained unmatched. In germline, CDR1 is SGHDT, CDR2 YYEEEE. The CDR3 is CASSAGRDRGLAEQFF. CDR3 DNA: TGTGCCAGCAGCGCAGGCCGGGACAGGGGGCTGGCCGAGCAGTTCTTC.

The chain uses TRBV14 and TRBJ2-7, with no clear D. V lost 0 bases, J lost 1 base, and 7 bases lay in between. CDR1 is SGHDN and CDR2 is FVKESK in the germline V gene. The CDR3 spans 14 residues. In DNA form, the CDR3 reads TGTGCCAGCAGCCAAGAAGGGTTTTCCTACGAGCAGTACTTC. This gives the protein CASSQEGFSYEQYF.

This clonotype has a count of ten or more. The chain uses TRBV7-6 and TRBJ2-7, with no clear D. CDR3 length: 12 amino acids. Germline CDR1 reads SGHVS; CDR2 reads FNYEAQ. Trimming left V 3 bases short and J 5 bases short, with 8 bases between. CDR3 coding DNA: TGTGCCAGCAGCTTTTTGGGGAACGAGCAGTACTTC. Translating gives CASSFLGNEQYF.

The J gene is TRBJ2-7, the V gene TRBV11-2; 8 positions agree with TRBD1. CDR3 length equals 14 residues. V gave up 8 bases and J gave up 6 bases; unmatched junction bases: 12. CDR1 SGHAT and CDR2 FQNNGV come from the germline V gene. The CDR3 loop reads CASGNQGAYGEQYF. The CDR3 DNA is TGTGCCAGCGGAAACCAGGGGGCTTATGGCGAGCAGTACTTC. Looking up the rest from reference TRBV11-2 and TRBJ2-7 gives the full variable domain: EAGVAQSPRYKIIEKRQSVAFWCNPISGHATLYWYQQILGQGPKLLIQFQNNGVVDDSQLPKDRFSAERLKGVDSTLKIQPAKLEDSAVYLCASGNQGAYGEQYFGPGTRLTVT.

This clonotype was detected a few times. The chain carries TRBV5-1 and TRBJ2-6; D might be TRBD1 or TRBD2, each matching 5 bases. CDR3 length: 18 residues. V lost 4 bases and J 0 bases, leaving 17 bases between the germline ends. Germline-derived CDR1 and CDR2 are SGHRS and YFSETQ. The CDR3 nucleotides are TGCGCCAGCAGCCGAACTTCGACAGAGGGCTCTGGGGCCAACGTCCTGACTTTC. Amino acids: CASSRTSTEGSGANVLTF.

The sample holds a few counts of this clonotype. The rearrangement uses TRBV27 and TRBJ1-1, with D perhaps matching TRBD1 (5 bases). The V and J ends lost 10 bases and 1 base respectively, with 13 bases between them. Germline CDR1 and CDR2: MNHEY and SMNVEV (reference sequence). The length of the CDR3 is 13 residues. The CDR3 here is CAKTGPRNTEAFF. CDR3 sequence (DNA): TGTGCCAAAACGGGGCCCCGGAACACTGAAGCTTTCTTT.

The V gene is TRBV4-3, the J gene TRBJ2-3, with 8 bases that match TRBD2. The CDR3 sequence is 18 residues long. J was trimmed by 2 bases and V by 0 bases; bases with no gene match: 10. Germline V gene sequence: CDR1 LGHNA, CDR2 YSLEER. This CDR3 reads CASSQDLQRGPYTDTQYF. The CDR3 DNA sequence: TGCGCCAGCAGCCAAGACCTTCAGCGGGGGCCCTACACAGATACGCAGTATTTT.